This TCR beta chain was captured in a study of chemoradiotherapy in HPV16-positive cancers. Germline CDR1 LNHDA, CDR2 SQIVND (reference sequence). V was cut by 7 bases and J by 7 bases, with 17 bases left in between. The CDR3 extends over 14 amino acids. Generated by immunoSEQ multiplex PCR, the TCRdb table keeps only in-frame clones and is missing some. The sample includes around 33,000 clones, 70% to 90% of them seen just once. The rearrangement joins TRBV19 to TRBJ1-5, with D tentatively TRBD1 (6 bases). Source: blood, taken from a patient who underwent chemoradiotherapy. The sequence came from a human donor with HPV-associated anogenital cancer. The CDR3 reads CASINVDRNQPQHF. CDR3 DNA: TGTGCCAGTATCAATGTGGACAGAAACCAGCCCCAGCATTTT.